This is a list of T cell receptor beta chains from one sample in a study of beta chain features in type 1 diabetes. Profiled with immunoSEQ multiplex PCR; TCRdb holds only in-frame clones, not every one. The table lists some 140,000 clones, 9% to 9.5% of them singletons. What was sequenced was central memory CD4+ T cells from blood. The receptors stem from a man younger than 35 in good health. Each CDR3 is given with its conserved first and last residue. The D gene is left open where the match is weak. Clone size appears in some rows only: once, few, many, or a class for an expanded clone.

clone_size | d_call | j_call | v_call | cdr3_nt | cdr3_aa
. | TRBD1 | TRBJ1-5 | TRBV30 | TGTGCCTGGAGTTTAACAGGGGATCAGCCCCAGCATTTT | CAWSLTGDQPQHF
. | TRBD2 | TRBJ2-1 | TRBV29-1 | TGCAGCGTATTTAAGGGACTAGCGGGGGGGCCGAGCTCCTACAATGAGCAGTTCTTC | CSVFKGLAGGPSSYNEQFF
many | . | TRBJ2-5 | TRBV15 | TGTGCCACCAGCAGAGATTCGCAGGAGACCCAGTACTTC | CATSRDSQETQYF
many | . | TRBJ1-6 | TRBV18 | TGTGCCAGCTCACCAAGCCTCGCACAGGAGTCACCCCTCCACTTT | CASSPSLAQESPLHF
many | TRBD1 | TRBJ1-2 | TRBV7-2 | TGTGCCAGCAGCTTGCAAGGGACAGGGGTCGGCTACACCTTC | CASSLQGTGVGYTF
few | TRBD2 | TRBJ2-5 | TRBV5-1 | TGCGCCAGCAGCTTGTGGGCGGGGGTTACCCAAGAGACCCAGTACTTC | CASSLWAGVTQETQYF
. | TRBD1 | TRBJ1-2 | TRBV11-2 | TGTGCCAGCAGCGTCGACAGGGGTGCGTATGGCTACACCTTC | CASSVDRGAYGYTF
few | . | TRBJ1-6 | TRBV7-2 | TGTGCCAGCAGCCCGACAGGTTATAATTCACCCCTCCACTTT | CASSPTGYNSPLHF
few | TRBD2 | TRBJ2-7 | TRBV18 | TGTGCCAGCTCACCAATCCTAGCGGGGGACTACGAGCAGTACTTC | CASSPILAGDYEQYF
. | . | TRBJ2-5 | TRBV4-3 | TGCGCCAGCAGCCAATCAGCTGTACTAAACCAAGAGACCCAGTACTTC | CASSQSAVLNQETQYF
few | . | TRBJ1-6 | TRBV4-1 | TGCGCCAGCAGCCACCCTGCGGGGGGTAATAATTCACCCCTCCACTTT | CASSHPAGGNNSPLHF
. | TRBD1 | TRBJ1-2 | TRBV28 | TGTGCCAGCAGTCTGTTAACAGGGGGTCATGGCTACACCTTC | CASSLLTGGHGYTF
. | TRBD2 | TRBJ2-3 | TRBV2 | TGTGCCAGCAGGTCGACTAGCGGGAACACAGATACGCAGTATTTT | CASRSTSGNTDTQYF
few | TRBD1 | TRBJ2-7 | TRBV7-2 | TGTGCCAGCAGCTTAGTCCCGACAGGGGGCGAGCAGTACTTC | CASSLVPTGGEQYF
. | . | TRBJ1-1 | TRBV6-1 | TGTGCCAGCAGAAGCCCGAACACTGAAGCTTTCTTT | CASRSPNTEAFF
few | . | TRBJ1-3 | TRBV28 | TGTGCCAGCAGTTACTCGACAGGTTTCTCTGGAAACACCATATATTTT | CASSYSTGFSGNTIYF
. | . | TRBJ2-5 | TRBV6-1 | TGTGCCAGCAGTGAAGTACCAGCGGAGGGGACCCAGTACTTC | CASSEVPAEGTQYF